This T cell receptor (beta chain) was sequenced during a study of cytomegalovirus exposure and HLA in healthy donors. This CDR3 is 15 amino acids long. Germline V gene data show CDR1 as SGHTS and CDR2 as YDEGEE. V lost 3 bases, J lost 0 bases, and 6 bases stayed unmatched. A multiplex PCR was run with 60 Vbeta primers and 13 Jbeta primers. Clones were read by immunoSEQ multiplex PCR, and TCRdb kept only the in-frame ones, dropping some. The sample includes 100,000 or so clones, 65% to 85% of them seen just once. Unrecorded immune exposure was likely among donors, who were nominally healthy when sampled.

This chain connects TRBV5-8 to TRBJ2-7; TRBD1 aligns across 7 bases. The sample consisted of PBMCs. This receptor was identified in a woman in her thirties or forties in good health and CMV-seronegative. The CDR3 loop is CASSSLTGLSYEQYF. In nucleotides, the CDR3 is TGTGCCAGCAGCTCACTGACAGGGCTCTCCTACGAGCAGTACTTC.